Following are 7 T cell receptor beta chains from one sample sequenced in a study of T cells in Graves' hyperthyroidism and ophthalmopathy. RNA transcripts gave rise to amplified TCR beta CDR3 regions. The study used the HTBI primer set for a first-round RT-PCR of the TCR CDR3. In TCRdb, the multiplex PCR reads were re-called with MiXCR into one record per CDR3 protein. This sample has 550,000 to 600,000 distinct CDR3 sequences; about a sixth occur once, and the top ten carry 18%. The specimen was blood. The origin of the receptors is a woman between 18 and 29 years old with Graves' hyperthyroidism.

This clonotype has ten or more counts. V is TRBV7-2 and J is TRBJ1-1; TRBD1 matches at 9 bases. V shed 5 bases and J 4 bases; nucleotides not matched to a gene: 11. Germline CDR1 and CDR2: SGHTA and FQGNSA. The CDR3 totals 16 residues. CDR3 nucleotide sequence: TGTGCCAGCAGCCAGAAGGGACAGGGTCCTTTCACTGAAGCTTTCTTT. This encodes CASSQKGQGPFTEAFF. The complete variable domain, with remaining parts taken from reference TRBV7-2 and TRBJ1-1, reads GAGVSQSPSNKVTEKGKDVELRCDPISGHTALYWYRQSLGQGLEFLIYFQGNSAPDKSGLPSDRFSAERTGGSVSTLTIQRTQQEDSAVYLCASSQKGQGPFTEAFFGQGTRLTVV.

Remarks on this clonotype: A single base separates this from a much larger clone, so it may be a read error. Since no conserved phenylalanine or tryptophan closes the CDR3, a read error is the likely cause. V and J are TRBV28 and TRBJ2-4; 10 bases map to TRBD2. V was pared by 4 bases and J by 0 bases, with 15 bases of the junction left unmatched. Germline V gene sequence: CDR1 MDHEN, CDR2 SYDVKM. CDR3 length equals 20 residues. In nucleotides, the CDR3 is TGTGCCAGCAGTTCCCCGTTGAAGCGGGAGGGCAAATTAGCCAAAAACATTCAGTACCTC. It is translated as CASSSPLKREGKLAKNIQYL.

This clonotype appeared many times. The V and J genes are TRBV27 and TRBJ1-1; D gene unclear. Germline-derived CDR1 and CDR2 are MNHEY and SMNVEV (reference sequence). The CDR3 sequence is 16 residues long. V was clipped by 2 bases and J by 6 bases, with 19 bases between them. In nucleotides, the CDR3 is TGTGCCAGCAGTTTACCCGCCGGGGTGGATGCCCCTGAAGCTTTCTTT. It is translated as CASSLPAGVDAPEAFF.

This clonotype was counted at least ten times. The chain links TRBV28 to TRBJ2-7; maybe TRBD2 (5 bases). Per the germline V gene, CDR1 is MDHEN and CDR2 is SYDVKM. With 5 bases removed from V and 2 bases from J, the gap between germline ends came to 19 bases. CDR3 size: 16 residues. Here the CDR3 DNA reads TGTGCCAGCAGTACCCTCTCAGCGGAGATGACCTACGAGCAGTACTTC. Translating gives CASSTLSAEMTYEQYF.

This clonotype was picked up a small number of times. The V gene is TRBV6-5, the J gene TRBJ1-4; D unresolved. The CDR3 has 17 residues. Germline V CDR1 and CDR2: MNHEY, SVGAGI. V was pared by 0 bases and J by 0 bases, with 11 bases between. The CDR3 region is CASSYSVAATTNEKLFF. DNA of the CDR3: TGTGCCAGCAGTTACTCGGTGGCAGCTACAACTAATGAAAAACTGTTTTTT.

This clonotype was seen more than once but under ten times. This chain connects TRBV9 to TRBJ2-2; possibly TRBD1 for D (6 bases). This CDR3 is built from 15 residues. Germline assignment: CDR1 SGDLS and CDR2 YYNGEE. Trimming pared 0 bases from V and 5 bases from J, leaving 11 bases between. The CDR3 DNA reads TGTGCCAGCAGCGTAGACCCTACAGGGACCGGGGAGCTGTTTTTT. It specifies CASSVDPTGTGELFF.

This clonotype was detected a few times. The chain couples TRBV18 to TRBJ1-5, with unresolved D. Trimming took off 2 bases at V and 6 bases at J, with 8 bases between the two ends. CDR1 is KGHSH, CDR2 LQKENI, per germline. The CDR3 extends over 13 amino acids. CDR3 sequence reads: CASSPTEGQPQHF. CDR3 nucleotides: TGTGCCAGCTCACCAACCGAGGGTCAGCCCCAGCATTTT. Using reference TRBV18 and TRBJ1-5 for the parts outside the CDR3, the full variable domain is NAGVMQNPRHLVRRRGQEARLRCSPMKGHSHVYWYRQLPEEGLKFMVYLQKENIIDESGMPKERFSAEFPKEGPSILRIQQVVRGDSAAYFCASSPTEGQPQHFGDGTRLSIL.